The clone carrying this TCR beta chain has just one count. Antigen specificity is unknown. V was pared by 6 bases and J by 4 bases, with 5 bases of the junction left unmatched. This CDR3 comprises 14 residues. CDR1 SGHRS and CDR2 YFSETQ come from the germline V gene. This record comes from a study of Ad26.COV2.S vaccination and SARS-CoV-2 variants. The overall study: Donor was in the COV1001 Ad26.COV2.S trial arm.

Repertoires were generated with immunoSEQ multiplex PCR, while TCRdb's copy carries only in-frame clones and drops some. The sample includes hundreds of thousands of clones, 89% of them seen just once. Documented treatment: approximately 18 received Ad26.COV2.S at low or high dose, single or two shots; 5 received placebo; per-sample allocation not given. The study sampled participants on day 63 after the first vaccine or placebo injection. Study-level points and caveats: Greater spike-specific TCR breadth was seen in vaccine recipients than in placebo recipients. Once vaccination had occurred, spike-specific CD8+ and CD4+ T cell responses reportedly showed substantial breadth.

This sequence was found in a person between 18 and 60 years old who received the Ad26.COV2.S COVID-19 vaccine or a placebo. This chain uses TRBV5-1 with TRBJ2-2, with TRBD2 matching 8 bases. Sequencing was performed on peripheral blood, taken in a trial of Ad26.COV2.S vaccine versus placebo. CDR3: CASNRLASTGELFF. The CDR3 DNA follows: TGCGCCAGCAACCGACTAGCGAGCACCGGGGAGCTGTTTTTT.